This record looks at one T cell receptor beta chain sequence and its context. The target antigen is unknown. Some clones are missing from TCRdb's copy, which holds only in-frame ones; the method was immunoSEQ multiplex PCR. The table lists approximately 57,000 clones, approximately 89% of them singletons. This specimen belongs to a study of identifying expanded T cells in peripheral blood. Study-wide points: Clone count variance between approximately two-week samples rose with total template count.

The CDR3 has 14 amino acids. Germline V gives CDR1 SGHDN, CDR2 FVKESK. V was clipped by 1 base and J by 4 bases, with 10 bases between them. V and J are TRBV14 and TRBJ1-2; D is ambiguous. The specimen sequenced was blood. The sequence was collected from a person aged 18 to 69 in good health. As DNA, the CDR3 is TGTGCCAGCAGCCAAGCCCGCATAGGCTATGGCTACACCTTC. Translating it yields CASSQARIGYGYTF.